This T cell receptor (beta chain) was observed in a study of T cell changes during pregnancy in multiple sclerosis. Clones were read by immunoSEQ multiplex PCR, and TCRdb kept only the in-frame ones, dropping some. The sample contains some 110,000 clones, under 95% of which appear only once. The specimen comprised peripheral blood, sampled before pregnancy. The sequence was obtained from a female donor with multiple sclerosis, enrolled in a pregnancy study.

The CDR3 sequence: CASSLQGVTNQPQHF. CDR3 bases: TGTGCCAGCAGCCTCCAGGGGGTTACGAATCAGCCCCAGCATTTT. The rearrangement links TRBV5-6 to TRBJ1-5; 7 nucleotides line up with TRBD1. The V segment lost 4 bases and the J segment 4 bases; nucleotides outside the gene matches: 8. The germline gives CDR1 SGHDT, CDR2 YYEEEE. The CDR3 is 15 residues long.